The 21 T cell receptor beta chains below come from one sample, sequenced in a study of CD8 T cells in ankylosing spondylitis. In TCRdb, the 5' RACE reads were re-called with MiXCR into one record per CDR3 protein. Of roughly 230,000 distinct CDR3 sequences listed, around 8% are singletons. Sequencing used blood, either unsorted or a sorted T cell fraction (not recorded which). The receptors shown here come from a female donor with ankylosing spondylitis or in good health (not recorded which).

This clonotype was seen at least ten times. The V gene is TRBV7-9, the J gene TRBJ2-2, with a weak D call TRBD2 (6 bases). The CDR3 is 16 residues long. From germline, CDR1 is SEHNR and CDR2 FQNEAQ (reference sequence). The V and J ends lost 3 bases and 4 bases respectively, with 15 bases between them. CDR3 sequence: CASSFSGGTSTGELFF. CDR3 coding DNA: TGTGCCAGCAGCTTCTCTGGCGGGACGAGCACCGGGGAGCTGTTTTTT.

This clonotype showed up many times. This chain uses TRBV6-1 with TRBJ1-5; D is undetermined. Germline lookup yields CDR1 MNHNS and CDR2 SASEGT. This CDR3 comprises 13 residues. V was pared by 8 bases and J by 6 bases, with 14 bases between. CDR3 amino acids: CASRGPRVQPQHF. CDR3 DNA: TGTGCCAGCCGTGGACCTCGTGTTCAGCCCCAGCATTTT.

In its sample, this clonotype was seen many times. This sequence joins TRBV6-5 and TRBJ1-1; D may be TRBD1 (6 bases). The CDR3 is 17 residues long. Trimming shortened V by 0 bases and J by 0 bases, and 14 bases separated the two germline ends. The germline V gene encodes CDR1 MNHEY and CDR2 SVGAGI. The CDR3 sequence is CASSYSPGQPLNTEAFF. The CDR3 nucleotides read TGTGCCAGCAGTTACTCTCCGGGACAACCCTTGAACACTGAAGCTTTCTTT.

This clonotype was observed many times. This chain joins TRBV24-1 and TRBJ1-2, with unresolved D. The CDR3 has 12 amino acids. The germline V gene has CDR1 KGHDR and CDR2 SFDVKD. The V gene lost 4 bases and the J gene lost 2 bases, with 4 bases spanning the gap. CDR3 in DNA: TGTGCCACCAGTGACGAGAACTATGGCTACACCTTC. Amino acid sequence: CATSDENYGYTF.

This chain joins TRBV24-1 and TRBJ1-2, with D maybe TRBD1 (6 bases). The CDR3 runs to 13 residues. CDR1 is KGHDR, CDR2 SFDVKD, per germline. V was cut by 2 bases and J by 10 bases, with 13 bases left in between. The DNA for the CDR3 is TGTGCCACCAGTGATTGGGACAAGCCCTTCTACACCTTC. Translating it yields CATSDWDKPFYTF.

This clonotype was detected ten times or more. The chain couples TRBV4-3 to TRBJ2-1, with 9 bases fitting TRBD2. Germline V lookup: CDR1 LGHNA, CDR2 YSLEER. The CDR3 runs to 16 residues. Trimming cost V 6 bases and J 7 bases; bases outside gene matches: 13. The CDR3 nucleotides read TGCGCCAGCAGGGTCGGGGCGGGAGGGCCTAGAAATGAGCAGTTCTTC. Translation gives CASRVGAGGPRNEQFF.

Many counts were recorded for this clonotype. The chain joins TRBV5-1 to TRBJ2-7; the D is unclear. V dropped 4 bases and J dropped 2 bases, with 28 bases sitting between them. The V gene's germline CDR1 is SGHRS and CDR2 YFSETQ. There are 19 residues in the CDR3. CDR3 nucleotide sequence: TGCGCCAGCAGCCTATCTGGTAATGGGCTCGCATCCCTTGCCTACGAGCAGTACTTC. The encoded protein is CASSLSGNGLASLAYEQYF.

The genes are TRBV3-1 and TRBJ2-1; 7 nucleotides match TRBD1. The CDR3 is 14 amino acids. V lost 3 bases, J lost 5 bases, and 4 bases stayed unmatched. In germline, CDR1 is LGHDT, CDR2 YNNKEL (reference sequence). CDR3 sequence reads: CASSQDRSNNEQFF. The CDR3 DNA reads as TGTGCCAGCAGCCAGGACAGGTCCAACAATGAGCAGTTCTTC.

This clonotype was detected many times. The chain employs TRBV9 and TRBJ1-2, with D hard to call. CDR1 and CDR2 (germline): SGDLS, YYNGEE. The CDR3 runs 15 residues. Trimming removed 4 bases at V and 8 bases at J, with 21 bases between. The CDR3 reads CASSLAAAYHNGYTF. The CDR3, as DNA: TGTGCCAGCAGCCTGGCGGCGGCCTATCACAACGGCTACACCTTC.

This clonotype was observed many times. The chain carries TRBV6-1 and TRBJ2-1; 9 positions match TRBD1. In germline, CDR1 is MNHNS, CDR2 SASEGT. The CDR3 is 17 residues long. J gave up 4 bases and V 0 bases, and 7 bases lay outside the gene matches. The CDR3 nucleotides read TGTGCCAGCAGTGAAGCCCTACCGGGACAGGGATACAATGAGCAGTTCTTC. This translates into CASSEALPGQGYNEQFF.

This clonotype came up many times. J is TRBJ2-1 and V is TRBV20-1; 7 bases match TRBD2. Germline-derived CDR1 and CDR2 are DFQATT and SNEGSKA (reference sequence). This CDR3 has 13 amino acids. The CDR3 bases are TGCAGCACGCGGGAGTCTCTTCGAGGCGAGCAGTTCTTC. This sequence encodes CSTRESLRGEQFF.

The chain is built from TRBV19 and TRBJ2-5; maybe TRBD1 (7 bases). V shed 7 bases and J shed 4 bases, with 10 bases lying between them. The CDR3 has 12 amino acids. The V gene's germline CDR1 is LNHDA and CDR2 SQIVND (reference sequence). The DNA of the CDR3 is TGTGCCAGTAATCAGGGGGGAGAGACCCAGTACTTC. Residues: CASNQGGETQYF.

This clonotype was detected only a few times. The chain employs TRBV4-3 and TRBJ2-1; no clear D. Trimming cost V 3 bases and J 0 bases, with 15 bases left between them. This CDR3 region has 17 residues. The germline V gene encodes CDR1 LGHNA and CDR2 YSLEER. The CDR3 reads CASSHPTRVSSYNEQFF. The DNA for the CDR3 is TGCGCCAGCAGCCACCCCACCCGGGTGAGCTCCTACAATGAGCAGTTCTTC.

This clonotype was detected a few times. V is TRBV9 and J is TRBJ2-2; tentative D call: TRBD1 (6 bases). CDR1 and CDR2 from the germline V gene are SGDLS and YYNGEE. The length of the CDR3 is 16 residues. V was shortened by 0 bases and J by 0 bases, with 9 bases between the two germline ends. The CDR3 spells CASSVGGTPNTGELFF. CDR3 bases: TGTGCCAGCAGCGTAGGAGGGACACCGAACACCGGGGAGCTGTTTTTT.

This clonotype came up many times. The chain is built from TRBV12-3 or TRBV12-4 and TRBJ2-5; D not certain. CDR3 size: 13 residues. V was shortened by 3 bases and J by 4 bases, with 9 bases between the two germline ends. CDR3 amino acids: CASSLGSLETQYF. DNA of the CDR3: TGTGCCAGCAGTTTGGGTAGCTTAGAGACCCAGTACTTC.

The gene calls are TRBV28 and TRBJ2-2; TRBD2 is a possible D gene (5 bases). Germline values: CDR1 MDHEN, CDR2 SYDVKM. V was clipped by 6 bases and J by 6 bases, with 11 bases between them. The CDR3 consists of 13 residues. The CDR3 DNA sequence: TGTGCCAGCAGGGGGAGACTCTCCGGGGAGCTGTTTTTT. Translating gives CASRGRLSGELFF. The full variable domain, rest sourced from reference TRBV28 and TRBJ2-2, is DVKVTQSSRYLVKRTGEKVFLECVQDMDHENMFWYRQDPGLGLRLIYFSYDVKMKEKGDIPEGYSVSREKKERFSLILESASTNQTSMYLCASRGRLSGELFFGEGSRLTVL.

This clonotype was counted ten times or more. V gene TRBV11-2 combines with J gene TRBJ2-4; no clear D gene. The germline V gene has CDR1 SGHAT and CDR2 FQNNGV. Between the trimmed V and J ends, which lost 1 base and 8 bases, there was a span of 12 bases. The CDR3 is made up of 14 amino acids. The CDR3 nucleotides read TGTGCCAGCAGCTTAGGTGTGCAGGTTGACATTCAGTACTTC. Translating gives CASSLGVQVDIQYF.

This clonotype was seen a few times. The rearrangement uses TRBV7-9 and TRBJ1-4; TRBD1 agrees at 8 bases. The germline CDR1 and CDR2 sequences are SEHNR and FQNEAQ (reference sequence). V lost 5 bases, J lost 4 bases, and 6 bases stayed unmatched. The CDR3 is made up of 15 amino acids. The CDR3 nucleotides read TGTGCCAGCAGCCCTCGACAGGGGATTAATGAAAAACTGTTTTTT. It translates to CASSPRQGINEKLFF. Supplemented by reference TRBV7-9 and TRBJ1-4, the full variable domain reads DTGVSQNPRHKITKRGQNVTFRCDPISEHNRLYWYRQTLGQGPEFLTYFQNEAQLEKSRLLSDRFSAERPKGSFSTLEIQRTEQGDSAMYLCASSPRQGINEKLFFGSGTQLSVL.

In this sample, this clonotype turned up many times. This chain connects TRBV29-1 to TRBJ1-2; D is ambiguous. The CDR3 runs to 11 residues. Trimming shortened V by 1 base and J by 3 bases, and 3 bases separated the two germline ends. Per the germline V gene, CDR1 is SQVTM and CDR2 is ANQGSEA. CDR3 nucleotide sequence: TGCAGCGTTGAAGTAGACTATGGCTACACCTTC. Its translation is CSVEVDYGYTF.

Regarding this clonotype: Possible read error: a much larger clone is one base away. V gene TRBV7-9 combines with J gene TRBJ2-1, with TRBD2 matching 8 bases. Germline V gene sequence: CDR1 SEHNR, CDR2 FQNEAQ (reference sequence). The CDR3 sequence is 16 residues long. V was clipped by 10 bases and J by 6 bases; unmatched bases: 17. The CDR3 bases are TGTGCCATCTCCCCGCGGGAGGCCCTTTACTGCAATGAGCAGTTCTTC. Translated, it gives CAISPREALYCNEQFF.

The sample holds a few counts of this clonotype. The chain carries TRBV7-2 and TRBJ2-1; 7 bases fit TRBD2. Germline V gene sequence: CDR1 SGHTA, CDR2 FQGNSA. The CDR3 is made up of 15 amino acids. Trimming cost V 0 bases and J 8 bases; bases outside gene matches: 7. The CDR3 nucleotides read TGTGCCAGCAGCTTAGCGATGCGCGGGGGACATGAGCAGTTCTTC. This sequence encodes CASSLAMRGGHEQFF.